A single T cell receptor beta chain is shown here with its context. The sample belongs to a study of blood T cell repertoires in COVID-19. Overall study: Some COVID-19 samples were acute and others convalescent; all came from the United States, Italy and Spain.

Original handling: Reference gene primers were amplified, and this amplification served to estimate nucleated cell counts. Method: immunoSEQ multiplex PCR; TCRdb's copy keeps in-frame clones and lacks some. V and J calls and clone size follow that table, whereas D and trimming were derived from the DNA. The repertoire holds around 130,000 clones, with about four fifths as singletons. CDR3 length: 20 amino acids. Germline loops: CDR1 LNHDA, CDR2 SQIVND (reference sequence). The V segment lost 3 bases and the J segment 5 bases; nucleotides outside the gene matches: 19. This chain links TRBV19 with TRBJ1-2; TRBD1 aligns across 12 bases. The TCR comes from a woman in her forties or fifties with acute or convalescent COVID-19. Sequenced material: peripheral blood. For the CDR3, the DNA is TGTGCCAGTAGTATCTCCGGGACAGGGGGCCCTAATACTAATTTTTATGGCTACACCTTC. This codes for CASSISGTGGPNTNFYGYTF.